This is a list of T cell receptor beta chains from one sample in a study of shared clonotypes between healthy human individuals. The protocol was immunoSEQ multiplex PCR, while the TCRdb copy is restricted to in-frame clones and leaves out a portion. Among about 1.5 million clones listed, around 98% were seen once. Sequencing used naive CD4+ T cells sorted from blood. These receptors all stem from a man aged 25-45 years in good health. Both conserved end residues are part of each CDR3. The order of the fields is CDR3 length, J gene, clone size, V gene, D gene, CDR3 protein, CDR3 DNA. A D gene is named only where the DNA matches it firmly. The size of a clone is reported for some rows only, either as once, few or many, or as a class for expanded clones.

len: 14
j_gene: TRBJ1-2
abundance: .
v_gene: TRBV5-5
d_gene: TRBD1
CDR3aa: CASSIRTGPYGYTF
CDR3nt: TGTGCCAGCAGCATCCGGACAGGGCCATATGGCTACACCTTC

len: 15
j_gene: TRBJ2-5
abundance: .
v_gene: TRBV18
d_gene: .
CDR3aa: CASSPKAQYQETQYF
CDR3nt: TGTGCCAGCTCACCAAAGGCCCAGTACCAAGAGACCCAGTACTTC

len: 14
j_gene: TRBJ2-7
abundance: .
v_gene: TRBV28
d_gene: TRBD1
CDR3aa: CASSSGTGEYEQYF
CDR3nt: TGTGCCAGCAGTTCCGGGACAGGGGAGTACGAGCAGTACTTC

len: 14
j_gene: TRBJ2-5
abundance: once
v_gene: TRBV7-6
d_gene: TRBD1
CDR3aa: CASSLARGSETQYF
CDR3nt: TGTGCCAGCAGCTTAGCCAGGGGGTCCGAGACCCAGTACTTC

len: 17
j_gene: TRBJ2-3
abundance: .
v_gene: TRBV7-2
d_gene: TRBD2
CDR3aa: CASSDPLAAPSTDTQYF
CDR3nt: TGTGCCAGCAGCGACCCCCTAGCGGCCCCTAGCACAGATACGCAGTATTTT

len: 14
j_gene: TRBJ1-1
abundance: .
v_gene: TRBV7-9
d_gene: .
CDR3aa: CASSSPRGNTEAFF
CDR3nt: TGTGCCAGCAGCTCGCCGCGTGGGAACACTGAAGCTTTCTTT

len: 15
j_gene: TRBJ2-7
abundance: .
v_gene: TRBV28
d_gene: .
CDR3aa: CASISPGGPPTEQYF
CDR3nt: TGTGCCAGCATATCCCCCGGGGGGCCCCCGACTGAGCAGTACTTC

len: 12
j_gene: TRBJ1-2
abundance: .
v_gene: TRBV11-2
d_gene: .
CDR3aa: CASSSGVTGYTF
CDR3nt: TGTGCCAGCAGCTCTGGGGTTACGGGCTACACCTTC

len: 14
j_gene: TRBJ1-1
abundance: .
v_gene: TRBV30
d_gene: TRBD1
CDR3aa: CAWKRQGGLTEAFF
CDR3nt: TGTGCCTGGAAACGACAGGGTGGGTTAACTGAAGCTTTCTTT

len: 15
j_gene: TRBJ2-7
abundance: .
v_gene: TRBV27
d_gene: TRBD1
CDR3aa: CASSRPDRVGYEQYF
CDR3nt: TGTGCCAGCAGTAGACCCGACAGGGTTGGGTACGAGCAGTACTTC

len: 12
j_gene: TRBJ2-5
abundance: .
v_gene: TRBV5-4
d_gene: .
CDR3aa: CASSFEKETQYF
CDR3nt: TGTGCCAGCAGCTTCGAGAAAGAGACCCAGTACTTC

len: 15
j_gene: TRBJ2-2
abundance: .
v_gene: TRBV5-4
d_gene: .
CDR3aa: CASRLGDREAGELFF
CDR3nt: TGTGCCAGCAGGCTTGGAGACAGGGAGGCCGGGGAGCTGTTTTTT

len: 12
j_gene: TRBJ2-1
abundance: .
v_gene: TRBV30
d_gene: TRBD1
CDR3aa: CAWKDGDSEQFF
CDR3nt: TGTGCCTGGAAGGATGGGGACAGCGAGCAGTTCTTC

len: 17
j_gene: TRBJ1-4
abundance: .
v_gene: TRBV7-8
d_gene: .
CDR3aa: CASSLGYRGVGDEKLFF
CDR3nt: TGTGCCAGCAGCTTAGGGTATCGCGGGGTCGGGGATGAAAAACTGTTTTTT

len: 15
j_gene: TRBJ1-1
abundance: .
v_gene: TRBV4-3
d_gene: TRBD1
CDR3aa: CASSQEFDRATEAFF
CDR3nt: TGCGCCAGCAGCCAAGAGTTTGACAGGGCCACCGAAGCTTTCTTT

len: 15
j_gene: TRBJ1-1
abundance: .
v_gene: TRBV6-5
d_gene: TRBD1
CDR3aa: CASSSRGGANTEAFF
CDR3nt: TGTGCCAGCAGTTCCAGAGGGGGCGCGAACACTGAAGCTTTCTTT

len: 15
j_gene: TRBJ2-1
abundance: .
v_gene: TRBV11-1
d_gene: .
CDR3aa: CASSLEAGFLPEQFF
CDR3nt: TGTGCCAGCAGCTTAGAGGCGGGATTTCTCCCTGAGCAGTTCTTC

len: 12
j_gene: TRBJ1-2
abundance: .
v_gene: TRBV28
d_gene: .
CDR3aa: CASIEGWHGYTF
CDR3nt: TGTGCCAGTATCGAGGGGTGGCATGGCTACACCTTC

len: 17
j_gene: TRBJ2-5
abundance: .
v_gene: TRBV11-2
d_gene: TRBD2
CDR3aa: CASRGTSGPGIQETQYF
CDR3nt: TGTGCCAGCCGGGGGACTAGCGGCCCTGGAATCCAAGAGACCCAGTACTTC

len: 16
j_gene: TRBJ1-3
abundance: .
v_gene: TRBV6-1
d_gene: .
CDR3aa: CASSERVGISGNTIYF
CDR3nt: TGTGCCAGCAGTGAACGTGTAGGGATCTCTGGAAACACCATATATTTT

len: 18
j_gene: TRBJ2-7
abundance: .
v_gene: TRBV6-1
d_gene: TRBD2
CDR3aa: CASSEGLAGGPLTYEQYF
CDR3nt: TGTGCCAGCAGTGAAGGACTAGCGGGAGGGCCGCTAACCTACGAGCAGTACTTC

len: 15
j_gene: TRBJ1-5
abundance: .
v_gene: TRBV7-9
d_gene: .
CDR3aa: CASSLGTALNQPQHF
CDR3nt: TGTGCCAGCAGCTTAGGGACAGCACTCAATCAGCCCCAGCATTTT

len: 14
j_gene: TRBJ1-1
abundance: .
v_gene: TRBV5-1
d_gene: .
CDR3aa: CASSLSSWNTEAFF
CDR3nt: TGCGCCAGCAGCTTGAGCTCGTGGAACACTGAAGCTTTCTTT

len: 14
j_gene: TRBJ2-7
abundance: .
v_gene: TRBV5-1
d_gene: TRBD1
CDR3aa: CASSLQGSPGEQYF
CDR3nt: TGCGCCAGCAGTCTACAGGGGTCTCCTGGGGAGCAGTACTTC

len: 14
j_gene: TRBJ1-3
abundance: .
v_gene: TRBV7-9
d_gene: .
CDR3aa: CASSQQTDGNTIYF
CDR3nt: TGTGCCAGCAGCCAACAGACAGACGGAAACACCATATATTTT

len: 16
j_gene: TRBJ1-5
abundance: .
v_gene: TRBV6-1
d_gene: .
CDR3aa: CASSEASSGGNQPQHF
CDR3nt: TGTGCCAGCAGTGAAGCGTCGTCGGGCGGCAATCAGCCCCAGCATTTT

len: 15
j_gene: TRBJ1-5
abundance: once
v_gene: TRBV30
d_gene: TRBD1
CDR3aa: CAWRTGGTGNQPQHF
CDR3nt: TGTGCCTGGAGGACAGGGGGGACTGGGAATCAGCCCCAGCATTTT

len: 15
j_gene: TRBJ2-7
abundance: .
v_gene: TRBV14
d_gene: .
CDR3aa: CASSHYDRVWGEQYF
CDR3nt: TGTGCCAGCAGCCACTACGACAGAGTTTGGGGTGAGCAGTACTTC

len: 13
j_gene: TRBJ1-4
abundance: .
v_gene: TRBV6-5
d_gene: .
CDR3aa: CASSRTVGEKLFF
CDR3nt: TGTGCCAGCAGCAGGACAGTTGGCGAAAAACTGTTTTTT

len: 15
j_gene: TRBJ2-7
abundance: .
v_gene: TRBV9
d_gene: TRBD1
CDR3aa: CASSDGGQGSYEQYF
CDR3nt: TGTGCCAGCAGTGATGGGGGACAGGGGTCCTACGAGCAGTACTTC

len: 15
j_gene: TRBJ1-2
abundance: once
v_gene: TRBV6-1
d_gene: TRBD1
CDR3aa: CASSVDRGILSGYTF
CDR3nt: TGTGCCAGCAGTGTAGACAGGGGGATATTGTCTGGCTACACCTTC

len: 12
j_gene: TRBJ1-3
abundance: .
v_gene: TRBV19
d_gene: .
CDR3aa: CATRTAGNTIYF
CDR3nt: TGTGCCACCCGGACGGCTGGAAACACCATATATTTT

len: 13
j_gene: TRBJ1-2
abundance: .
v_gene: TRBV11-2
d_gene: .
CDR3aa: CASSSLRRIGYTF
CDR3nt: TGTGCCAGCAGCTCTCTCCGGCGGATCGGCTACACCTTC

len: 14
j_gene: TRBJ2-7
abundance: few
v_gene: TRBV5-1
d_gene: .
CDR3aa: CASSFRADLYEQYF
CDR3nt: TGCGCCAGCAGCTTTCGAGCGGACCTTTACGAGCAGTACTTC